Sequencing of this TCR beta chain was carried out in a study of blood T cell repertoires in COVID-19. Assay used: immunoSEQ multiplex PCR; TCRdb lists only in-frame clones, some missing. The data hold about 210,000 clones, with 81% observed a single time. Sequencing was done on a sample of PBMCs or T cells enriched from blood (not recorded which). The source is a woman aged 45 to 65 with acute COVID-19.

CDR3 sequence (DNA): TGTGCCAGCAGCTTAGCGTCCGGGACAGCCAAAATCGATGGCTACACCTTC. Its translation is CASSLASGTAKIDGYTF. This chain links TRBV7-2 with TRBJ1-2; 7 bases fit TRBD1. V lost 0 bases to trimming and J lost 6 bases; unmatched junction nucleotides: 13. The CDR3 has 17 amino acids. The V gene's germline CDR1 is SGHTA and CDR2 FQGNSA.